This TCR beta chain was sequenced for a study of T cell responses to AZD1222 COVID-19 vaccine. TCRdb's copy holds only in-frame clones and misses some; the assay was immunoSEQ multiplex PCR. The sample contains about 110,000 clones, 70% to 90% of which appear only once. As regards this clone: The antigen remains undetermined.

CDR1 and CDR2 from the germline V gene are GTSNPN and SVGIG (reference sequence). V trimming: 8 bases; J trimming: 0 bases; junction bases outside the gene matches: 5. The CDR3 has 13 amino acids. Study-wide results and limits: Regions left unmutated in variants are reportedly the target of nearly half of spike-specific TCRs. White British people made up most donors, females outnumbered males, and clonal diversity was possibly underestimated.

The chain combines TRBV30 with TRBJ2-3, with TRBD1 matching 7 bases. This clonotype was sampled from an adult in good health. Source: peripheral blood, taken on day 0 of AZD1222 vaccination. CDR3 residues: CAIDRASTDTQYF. CDR3 bases: TGTGCCATCGACAGGGCCAGCACAGATACGCAGTATTTT.